Listed below are T cell receptor beta chains from one sample, sequenced in a study of CD8 T cells in Susac syndrome. TCRdb re-derived calls from the immunoSEQ multiplex PCR reads in MiXCR, one entry per CDR3 protein. The profile shows some 170,000 distinct CDR3 sequences, about 95% of them singletons. The material sequenced was CD4+ T cells from PBMCs. These receptors were collected from a human donor in good health. The CDR3 runs from the conserved cysteine through the conserved F or W. A D gene is named only where the DNA matches it firmly. Only part of the rows carry a size: once, few, many, or a class if the clone is expanded.

v_call	d_call	j_call	clone_size	cdr3_nt	cdr3_aa
TRBV7-3	TRBD2	TRBJ2-1	NA	TGTGCCAGCAGCCGCAGAACGGGACTAACATACAATGAGCAGTTCTTC	CASSRRTGLTYNEQFF
TRBV2	NA	TRBJ2-7	once	TGTGCCAGCAGTGAACAGCAATACGAGCAGTACTTC	CASSEQQYEQYF
TRBV2	NA	TRBJ2-6	few	TGTGCCAGCAGTATCTCTGGGGCCAACGTCCTGACTTTC	CASSISGANVLTF
TRBV28	NA	TRBJ2-7	NA	TGTGCCAGCATCCCTCAGGGCTACGTCTACGGTTACGAGCAGTACTTC	CASIPQGYVYGYEQYF
TRBV20-1	NA	TRBJ2-7	NA	TGCAGTGCTAGAGGAGGGGAGCAGTACTTC	CSARGGEQYF
TRBV24-1	NA	TRBJ1-5	once	TGTGCCACCAACGATGGAGGGAATCAGCCCCAGCATTTT	CATNDGGNQPQHF
TRBV30	NA	TRBJ1-1	NA	TGTGCCTGGAATCAGGACATGAACACTGAAGCTTTCTTT	CAWNQDMNTEAFF
TRBV19	NA	TRBJ2-6	once	TGTGCCAGTAGTACCGGACAGTTCTCTGGGGCCAACGTCCTGACTTTC	CASSTGQFSGANVLTF
TRBV11-1	TRBD2	TRBJ2-1	NA	TGTGCCAGCAGCTTACGGACCCCTGTCGGAGGGAGGGCCGAACAGTTCTTC	CASSLRTPVGGRAEQFF
TRBV29-1	NA	TRBJ1-4	NA	TGCAGCGTTGAAGATCGAGGGAAACTGTTTTTT	CSVEDRGKLFF
TRBV5-6	NA	TRBJ2-5	few	TGTGCCAGCAGCTTGGCAAGGGTAGAGACCCAGTACTTC	CASSLARVETQYF
TRBV20-1	TRBD1	TRBJ1-5	NA	TGCAGTGCGTACAGGGGATTGAATCAGCCCCAGCATTTT	CSAYRGLNQPQHF
TRBV7-2	TRBD2	TRBJ2-1	once	TGTGCCAGCAGCTTAATGGGGAGGGGAGGTTTCGGTGAGCAGTTCTTC	CASSLMGRGGFGEQFF
TRBV30	NA	TRBJ1-2	NA	TGTGCCTGCATCGTAACACCTACTAACTATGGCTACACCTTC	CACIVTPTNYGYTF
TRBV29-1	TRBD1	TRBJ2-2	NA	TGCAGCGGCACAGGGGGCTATACCGGGGAGCTGTTTTTT	CSGTGGYTGELFF
TRBV3-1	NA	TRBJ1-2	NA	TGTGCCAGCAATTCCGGATATGGCTACACCTTC	CASNSGYGYTF
TRBV19	NA	TRBJ1-5	NA	TGTGCCAGTAGTATCTACTATAGCAATCAGCCCCAGCATTTT	CASSIYYSNQPQHF
TRBV28	TRBD2	TRBJ2-1	NA	TGTGCCAGCACCTGGGGGGGGGAGCAGTTCTTC	CASTWGGEQFF
TRBV23-1	TRBD2	TRBJ2-5	NA	TGCGCCAGCAGTTCCCGACTAGCACCCCAAGAGACCCAGTACTTC	CASSSRLAPQETQYF